This T cell receptor (beta chain) comes out of a study of regulatory T cells in long-lasting Graves disease. As for the study in general: Antithyroid drug intake by newly diagnosed Graves' patients had lasted under 3 months.

The time point here: newly diagnosed GD, antithyroid drugs for less than 3 months. PBMC RNA was the source of the TCR library. Graves' disease diagnosis was established per American Thyroid Association guidelines. Construction of the TCR beta libraries employed iRepertoire HTBI primers in conjunction with Arm-PCR of CDR3 regions. MiXCR, applied by TCRdb to the multiplex PCR reads, yields one record per CDR3 protein. Of hundreds of thousands of distinct CDR3 sequences listed, roughly 16% are singletons. Separately, the same data were catalogued under a study of T cells in Graves' hyperthyroidism and ophthalmopathy.

The receptor was isolated from a woman aged 25 to 45 with Graves disease. The starting material was peripheral blood mononuclear cells (PBMCs), obtained at new diagnosis, from a patient treated with antithyroid drugs.

The CDR3 is CSARVPGWDTYGYTF. The DNA of the CDR3 is TGCAGTGCTAGAGTTCCAGGATGGGATACCTATGGCTACACCTTC. V is TRBV20-1 and J is TRBJ1-2; unclear D gene. The CDR3 length is 15 residues. Germline V gene sequence: CDR1 DFQATT, CDR2 SNEGSKA (reference sequence). V shed 1 base and J shed 4 bases, with 16 bases lying between them.